One and the same sample provided the 15 T cell receptor beta chains below, sequenced in a study of cytomegalovirus exposure and HLA in healthy donors. Primers: 60 Vbeta forward and 13 Jbeta reverse. Produced via immunoSEQ multiplex PCR; TCRdb's table is partial and in-frame only. The sample includes about 130,000 clones, about four fifths of them seen just once. Sequencing input: PBMCs. All receptors derive from a man aged 30 to 45 in good health.

CDR3 region: CASRSSSYEQYF. CDR3 DNA: TGTGCCAGCAGGTCGAGCTCCTACGAGCAGTACTTC. The chain joins TRBV28 to TRBJ2-7; D remains ambiguous. V was trimmed by 6 bases and J by 0 bases, leaving 6 bases between them. The CDR3 spans 12 residues. Germline CDR1 MDHEN, CDR2 SYDVKM. The complete variable domain, with remaining parts taken from reference TRBV28 and TRBJ2-7, reads DVKVTQSSRYLVKRTGEKVFLECVQDMDHENMFWYRQDPGLGLRLIYFSYDVKMKEKGDIPEGYSVSREKKERFSLILESASTNQTSMYLCASRSSSYEQYFGPGTRLTVT.

Notes on this clone: The junction and the germline gene differ at one end; a read error may be behind it. This chain links TRBV4-1 with TRBJ2-2, with TRBD2 matching over 13 bases. The germline V gene encodes CDR1 MGHRA and CDR2 YSYEKL. The CDR3 sequence is 19 residues long. The chain's CDR3 is CASSPRPGTSGVNTRELFF. The CDR3 DNA is TGCGCCAGCAGCCCTCGTCCCGGGACTAGCGGGGTGAACACCAGGGAGCTGTTTTTT.

J is TRBJ1-4 and V is TRBV5-1; TRBD1 aligns across 10 bases. Trimming at V came to 2 bases and at J to 3 bases, leaving 7 bases not matched to a gene. The V gene's germline CDR1 is SGHRS and CDR2 YFSETQ. This CDR3 is built from 17 residues. The CDR3 loop is CASSFIPGQGANEKLFF. The CDR3 region has the DNA TGCGCCAGCAGCTTCATCCCAGGACAGGGGGCTAATGAAAAACTGTTTTTT.

The chain links TRBV30 to TRBJ2-1, with 10 bases fitting TRBD2. The CDR3 spans 14 residues. V shed 7 bases and J 3 bases; nucleotides not matched to a gene: 6. Germline CDR1 and CDR2: GTSNPN and SVGIG (reference sequence). The CDR3 here is CASQSGGGYNEQFF. For the CDR3, the DNA is TGTGCCTCCCAGAGCGGGGGGGGCTACAATGAGCAGTTCTTC.

This sequence joins TRBV5-4 and TRBJ2-7; 7 positions agree with TRBD2. The V and J ends lost 4 bases and 3 bases, in that order; junction bases with no gene match: 13. Germline V CDR1 and CDR2: SGHNT, YYREEE (reference sequence). This CDR3 has 16 residues. CDR3: CASSLPGGEGGYEQYF. The CDR3 DNA is TGTGCCAGCAGCCTACCTGGTGGGGAGGGAGGCTACGAGCAGTACTTC.

CDR3 region: CASSPTRVLHGSGANVLTF. CDR3 bases: TGTGCCAGCAGCCCCACCAGGGTCCTGCATGGATCTGGGGCCAACGTCCTGACTTTC. This chain uses TRBV27 with TRBJ2-6; weak D call: TRBD1 (5 bases). The CDR3 is 19 residues long. Trimming removed 6 bases from V and 1 base from J, with 22 bases in between. CDR1 is MNHEY and CDR2 is SMNVEV in the germline V gene (reference sequence).

Of note for this clone: At one of its ends the junction is not consistent with the germline gene, which may arise from a read error. The rearrangement links TRBV7-9 to TRBJ2-4, with 8 nucleotides matching TRBD2. CDR1 is SEHNR and CDR2 is FQNEAQ in the germline V gene (reference sequence). The CDR3 covers 18 residues. The chain's CDR3 is CSSRPLLSAGEAKNIQYF. CDR3 DNA: TGTTCCAGCAGACCGCTCCTCTCAGCGGGGGAAGCCAAAAACATTCAGTACTTC.

This chain joins TRBV6-1 and TRBJ2-7, with 8 bases fitting TRBD2. Germline V gene lookup returns CDR1 MNHNS and CDR2 SASEGT. V gave up 4 bases and J gave up 4 bases; unmatched junction bases: 6. This CDR3 has 14 amino acids. CDR3 sequence: CASSAKREKYEQYF. Written as DNA, the CDR3 is TGTGCCAGCAGTGCTAAGCGGGAGAAGTACGAGCAGTACTTC.

A few counts support this clone. This sequence joins TRBV28 and TRBJ1-1, with D perhaps TRBD1 (6 bases). Trimming pared 7 bases from V and 1 base from J, leaving 10 bases between. This CDR3 is built from 13 residues. In germline, CDR1 is MDHEN, CDR2 SYDVKM. This CDR3 reads CASTRTANTEAFF. CDR3 nucleotide sequence: TGTGCCAGCACCAGGACAGCGAACACTGAAGCTTTCTTT.

V gene TRBV15 combines with J gene TRBJ2-2; 7 nucleotides align to TRBD2. V dropped 0 bases and J dropped 7; count of bases not matched to a gene: 14. Germline loops: CDR1 LNHNV, CDR2 YYDKDF (reference sequence). This CDR3 region has 18 residues. The CDR3 bases are TGTGCCACCAGCAGAGATTTATTGGGACTAATGGGCGGCGGGGAGCTGTTTTTT. Translated: CATSRDLLGLMGGGELFF.

This chain joins TRBV30 and TRBJ1-1, with 9 bases matching TRBD1. J was trimmed by 3 bases and V by 3 bases; bases with no gene match: 5. Germline-derived CDR1 and CDR2 are GTSNPN and SVGIG (reference sequence). The CDR3 consists of 14 residues. The CDR3 sequence is CAWSEGQGYTEAFF. The CDR3 DNA reads TGTGCCTGGAGCGAAGGACAGGGGTACACTGAAGCTTTCTTT.

Concerning this clone itself: Relative to the germline gene, one junction end is altered; a read error may explain this. The rearrangement joins TRBV5-8 to TRBJ2-5; D may be TRBD2 (5 bases). This CDR3 contains 11 residues. Germline values: CDR1 SGHTS, CDR2 YDEGEE. The CDR3 sequence: CASSLARADNF. CDR3 in DNA: TGTGCCAGCAGTCTAGCCCGGGCCGACAACTTC. Complete variable domain (other parts from reference TRBV5-8 and TRBJ2-5): EAGVTQSPTHLIKTRGQQATLRCSPISGHTSVYWYQQALGLGLQFLLWYDEGEERNRGNFPPRFSGRQFPNYSSELNVNALELEDSALYLCASSLARADNFGPGTRLLVL.

The gene calls are TRBV18 and TRBJ2-3; D possibly corresponds to TRBD2 (5 bases). The CDR3 runs 13 residues. Germline V gene sequence: CDR1 KGHSH, CDR2 LQKENI. Trimming pared 3 bases from V and 1 base from J, leaving 5 bases between. CDR3 amino acids: CASSPRGTDTQYF. The CDR3 bases are TGTGCCAGCTCACCGAGGGGCACAGATACGCAGTATTTT.

The chain links TRBV4-2 to TRBJ1-5; D is undetermined. This CDR3 contains 17 residues. V was trimmed by 3 bases and J by 2 bases, leaving 17 bases between them. CDR1 and CDR2 (germline): LGHNA, YNFKEQ. The CDR3: CASSHPSGGMGNQPQHF. As DNA, the CDR3 is TGTGCCAGCAGCCACCCAAGTGGAGGGATGGGCAATCAGCCCCAGCATTTT.

The chain combines TRBV5-6 with TRBJ1-2; TRBD1 matches 10 bases. The CDR3 totals 15 residues. Germline V gene lookup returns CDR1 SGHDT and CDR2 YYEEEE. V trimming: 4 bases; J trimming: 5 bases; junction bases outside the gene matches: 8. The CDR3 DNA sequence: TGTGCCAGCAGCCAAACAGGGACAGGGGCGTATGGCTACACCTTC. Its translation: CASSQTGTGAYGYTF. The whole variable domain, remainder taken from reference TRBV5-6 and TRBJ1-2, is DAGVTQSPTHLIKTRGQQVTLRCSPKSGHDTVSWYQQALGQGPQFIFQYYEEEERQRGNFPDRFSGHQFPNYSSELNVNALLLGDSALYLCASSQTGTGAYGYTFGSGTRLTVV.